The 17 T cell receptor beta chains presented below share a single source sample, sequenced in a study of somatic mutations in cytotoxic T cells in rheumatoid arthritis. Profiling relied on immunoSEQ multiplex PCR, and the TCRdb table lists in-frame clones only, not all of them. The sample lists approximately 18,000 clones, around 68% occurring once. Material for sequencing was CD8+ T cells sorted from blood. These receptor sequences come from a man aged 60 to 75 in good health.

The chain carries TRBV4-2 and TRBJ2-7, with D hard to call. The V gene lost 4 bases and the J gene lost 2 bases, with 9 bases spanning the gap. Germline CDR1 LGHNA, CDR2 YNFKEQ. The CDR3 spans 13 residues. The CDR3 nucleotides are TGTGCCAGCAGCCCCGACTCCACCTACGAGCAGTACTTC. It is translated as CASSPDSTYEQYF.

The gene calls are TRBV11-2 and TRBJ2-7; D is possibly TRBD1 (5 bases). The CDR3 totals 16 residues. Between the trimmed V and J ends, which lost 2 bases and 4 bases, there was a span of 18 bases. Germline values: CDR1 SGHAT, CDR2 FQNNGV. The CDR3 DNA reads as TGTGCCAGCAGCTTAAGCTGGGCAGGGAAATGGTACGAGCAGTACTTC. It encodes CASSLSWAGKWYEQYF.

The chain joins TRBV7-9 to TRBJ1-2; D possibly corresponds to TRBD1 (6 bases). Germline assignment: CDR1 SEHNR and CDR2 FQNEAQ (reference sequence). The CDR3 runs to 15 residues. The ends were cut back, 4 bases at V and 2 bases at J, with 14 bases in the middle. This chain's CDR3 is CASSSDGQQNYGYTF. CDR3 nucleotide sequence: TGTGCCAGCAGCTCCGATGGACAGCAAAACTATGGCTACACCTTC. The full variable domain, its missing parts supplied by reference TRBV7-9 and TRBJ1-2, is DTGVSQNPRHKITKRGQNVTFRCDPISEHNRLYWYRQTLGQGPEFLTYFQNEAQLEKSRLLSDRFSAERPKGSFSTLEIQRTEQGDSAMYLCASSSDGQQNYGYTFGSGTRLTVV.

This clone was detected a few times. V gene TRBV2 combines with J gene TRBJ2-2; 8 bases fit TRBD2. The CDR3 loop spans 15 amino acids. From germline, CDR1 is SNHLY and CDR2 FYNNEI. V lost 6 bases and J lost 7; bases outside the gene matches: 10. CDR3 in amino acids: CASSHPGRGVGELFF. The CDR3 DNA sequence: TGTGCCAGCAGCCACCCGGGGCGGGGGGTCGGGGAGCTGTTTTTT.

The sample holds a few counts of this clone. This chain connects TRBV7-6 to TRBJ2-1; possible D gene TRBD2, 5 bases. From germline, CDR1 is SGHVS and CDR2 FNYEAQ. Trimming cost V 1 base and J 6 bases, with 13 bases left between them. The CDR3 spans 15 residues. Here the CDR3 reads CASSLEPGLPNEQFF. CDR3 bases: TGTGCCAGCAGCTTAGAGCCCGGACTTCCCAATGAGCAGTTCTTC.

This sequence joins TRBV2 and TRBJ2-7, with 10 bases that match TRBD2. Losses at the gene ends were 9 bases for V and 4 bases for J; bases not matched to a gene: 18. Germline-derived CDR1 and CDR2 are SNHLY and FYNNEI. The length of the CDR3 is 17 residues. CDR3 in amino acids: CASEQGPAGGAYYEQYF. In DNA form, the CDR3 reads TGTGCCAGTGAACAGGGGCCAGCGGGGGGGGCTTATTACGAGCAGTACTTC.

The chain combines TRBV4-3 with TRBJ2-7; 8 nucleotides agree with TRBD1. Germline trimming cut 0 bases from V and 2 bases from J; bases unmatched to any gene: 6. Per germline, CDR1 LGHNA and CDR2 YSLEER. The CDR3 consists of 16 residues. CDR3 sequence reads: CASSQEYAGGTYEQYF. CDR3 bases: TGCGCCAGCAGCCAAGAGTACGCAGGGGGCACCTACGAGCAGTACTTC.

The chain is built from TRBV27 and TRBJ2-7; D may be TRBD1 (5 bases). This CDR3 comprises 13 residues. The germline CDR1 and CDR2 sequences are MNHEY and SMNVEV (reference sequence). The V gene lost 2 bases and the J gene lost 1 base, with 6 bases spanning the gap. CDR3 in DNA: TGTGCCAGCAGTTTAACAGGATCCTACGAGCAGTACTTC. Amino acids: CASSLTGSYEQYF.

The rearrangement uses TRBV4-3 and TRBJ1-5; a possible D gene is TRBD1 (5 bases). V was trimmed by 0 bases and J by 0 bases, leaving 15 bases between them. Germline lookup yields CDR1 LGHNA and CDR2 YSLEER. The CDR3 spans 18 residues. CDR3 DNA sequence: TGCGCCAGCAGCCAAGATTCGGGGGGGGTTTATAGCAATCAGCCCCAGCATTTT. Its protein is CASSQDSGGVYSNQPQHF.

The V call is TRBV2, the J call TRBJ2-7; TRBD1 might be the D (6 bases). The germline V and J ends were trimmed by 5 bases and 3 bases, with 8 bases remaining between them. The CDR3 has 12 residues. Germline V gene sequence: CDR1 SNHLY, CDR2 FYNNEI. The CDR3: CASSYRVYEQYF. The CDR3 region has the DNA TGTGCCAGCAGTTACAGGGTCTACGAGCAGTACTTC.

CDR3 sequence: CASSLESGNTIYF. The CDR3 DNA sequence: TGTGCCAGCAGCTTGGAAAGTGGCAACACCATATATTTT. The chain uses TRBV5-6 and TRBJ1-3; D remains unclear. Deletions cut 0 bases from V and 7 bases from J, with 8 bases between. The CDR3 covers 13 residues. Germline V CDR1 and CDR2: SGHDT, YYEEEE.

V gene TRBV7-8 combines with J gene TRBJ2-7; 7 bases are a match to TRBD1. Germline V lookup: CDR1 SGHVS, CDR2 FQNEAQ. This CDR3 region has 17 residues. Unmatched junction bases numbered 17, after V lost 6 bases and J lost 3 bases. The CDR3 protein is CASSLVAPDRRNYEQYF. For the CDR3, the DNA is TGTGCCAGCAGTCTAGTAGCCCCGGACAGGCGCAACTACGAGCAGTACTTC. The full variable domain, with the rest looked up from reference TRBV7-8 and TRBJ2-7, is GAGVSQSPRYKVAKRGQDVALRCDPISGHVSLFWYQQALGQGPEFLTYFQNEAQLDKSGLPSDRFFAERPEGSVSTLKIQRTQQEDSAVYLCASSLVAPDRRNYEQYFGPGTRLTVT.

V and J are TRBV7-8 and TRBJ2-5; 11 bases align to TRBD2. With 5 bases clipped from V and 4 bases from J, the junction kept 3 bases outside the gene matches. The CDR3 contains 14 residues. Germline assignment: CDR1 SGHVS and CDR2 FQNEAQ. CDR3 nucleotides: TGTGCCAGCAGCAAACTAGCGGGAGTAGAGACCCAGTACTTC. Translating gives CASSKLAGVETQYF. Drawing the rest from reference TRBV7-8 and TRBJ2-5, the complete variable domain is GAGVSQSPRYKVAKRGQDVALRCDPISGHVSLFWYQQALGQGPEFLTYFQNEAQLDKSGLPSDRFFAERPEGSVSTLKIQRTQQEDSAVYLCASSKLAGVETQYFGPGTRLLVL.

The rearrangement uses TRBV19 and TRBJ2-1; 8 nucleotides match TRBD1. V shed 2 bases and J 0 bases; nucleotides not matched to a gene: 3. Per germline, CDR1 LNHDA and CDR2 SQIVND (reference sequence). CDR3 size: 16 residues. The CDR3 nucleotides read TGTGCCAGTAGTATATCAGGGGGCGGCTCCTACAATGAGCAGTTCTTC. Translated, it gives CASSISGGGSYNEQFF.

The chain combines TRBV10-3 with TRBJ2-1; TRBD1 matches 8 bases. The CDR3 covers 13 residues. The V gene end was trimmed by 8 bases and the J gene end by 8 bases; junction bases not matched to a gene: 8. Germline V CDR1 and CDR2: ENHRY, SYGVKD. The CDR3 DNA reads TGTGCCATCTTGGACAGGGCTGGCCATGAGCAGTTCTTC. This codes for CAILDRAGHEQFF.

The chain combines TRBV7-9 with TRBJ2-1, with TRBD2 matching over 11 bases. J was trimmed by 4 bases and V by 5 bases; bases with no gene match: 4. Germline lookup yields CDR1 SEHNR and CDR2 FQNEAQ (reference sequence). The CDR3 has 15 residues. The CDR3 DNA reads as TGTGCCAGCAGCCCCCTAGCGGGAGGTTACAATGAGCAGTTCTTC. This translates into CASSPLAGGYNEQFF.

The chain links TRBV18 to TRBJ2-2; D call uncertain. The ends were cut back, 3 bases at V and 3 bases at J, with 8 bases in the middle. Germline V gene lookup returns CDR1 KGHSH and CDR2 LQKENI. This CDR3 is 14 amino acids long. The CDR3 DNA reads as TGTGCCAGCTCACCGGGCCCACACACCGGGGAGCTGTTTTTT. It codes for CASSPGPHTGELFF.